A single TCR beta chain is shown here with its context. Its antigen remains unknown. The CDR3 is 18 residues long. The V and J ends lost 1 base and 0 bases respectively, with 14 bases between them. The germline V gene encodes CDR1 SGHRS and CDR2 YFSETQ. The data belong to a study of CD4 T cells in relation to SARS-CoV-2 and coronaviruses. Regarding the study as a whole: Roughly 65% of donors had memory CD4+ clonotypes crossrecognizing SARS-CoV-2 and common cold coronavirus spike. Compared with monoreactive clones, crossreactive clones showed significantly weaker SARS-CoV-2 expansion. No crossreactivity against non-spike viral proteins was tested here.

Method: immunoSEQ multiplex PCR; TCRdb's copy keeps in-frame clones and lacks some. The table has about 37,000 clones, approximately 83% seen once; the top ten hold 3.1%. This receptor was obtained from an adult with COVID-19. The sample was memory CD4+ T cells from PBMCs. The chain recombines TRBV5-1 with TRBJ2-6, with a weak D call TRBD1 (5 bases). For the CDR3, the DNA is TGCGCCAGCAGCTTGAGTTTACAGGTCCCCTCTGGGGCCAACGTCCTGACTTTC. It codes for CASSLSLQVPSGANVLTF.